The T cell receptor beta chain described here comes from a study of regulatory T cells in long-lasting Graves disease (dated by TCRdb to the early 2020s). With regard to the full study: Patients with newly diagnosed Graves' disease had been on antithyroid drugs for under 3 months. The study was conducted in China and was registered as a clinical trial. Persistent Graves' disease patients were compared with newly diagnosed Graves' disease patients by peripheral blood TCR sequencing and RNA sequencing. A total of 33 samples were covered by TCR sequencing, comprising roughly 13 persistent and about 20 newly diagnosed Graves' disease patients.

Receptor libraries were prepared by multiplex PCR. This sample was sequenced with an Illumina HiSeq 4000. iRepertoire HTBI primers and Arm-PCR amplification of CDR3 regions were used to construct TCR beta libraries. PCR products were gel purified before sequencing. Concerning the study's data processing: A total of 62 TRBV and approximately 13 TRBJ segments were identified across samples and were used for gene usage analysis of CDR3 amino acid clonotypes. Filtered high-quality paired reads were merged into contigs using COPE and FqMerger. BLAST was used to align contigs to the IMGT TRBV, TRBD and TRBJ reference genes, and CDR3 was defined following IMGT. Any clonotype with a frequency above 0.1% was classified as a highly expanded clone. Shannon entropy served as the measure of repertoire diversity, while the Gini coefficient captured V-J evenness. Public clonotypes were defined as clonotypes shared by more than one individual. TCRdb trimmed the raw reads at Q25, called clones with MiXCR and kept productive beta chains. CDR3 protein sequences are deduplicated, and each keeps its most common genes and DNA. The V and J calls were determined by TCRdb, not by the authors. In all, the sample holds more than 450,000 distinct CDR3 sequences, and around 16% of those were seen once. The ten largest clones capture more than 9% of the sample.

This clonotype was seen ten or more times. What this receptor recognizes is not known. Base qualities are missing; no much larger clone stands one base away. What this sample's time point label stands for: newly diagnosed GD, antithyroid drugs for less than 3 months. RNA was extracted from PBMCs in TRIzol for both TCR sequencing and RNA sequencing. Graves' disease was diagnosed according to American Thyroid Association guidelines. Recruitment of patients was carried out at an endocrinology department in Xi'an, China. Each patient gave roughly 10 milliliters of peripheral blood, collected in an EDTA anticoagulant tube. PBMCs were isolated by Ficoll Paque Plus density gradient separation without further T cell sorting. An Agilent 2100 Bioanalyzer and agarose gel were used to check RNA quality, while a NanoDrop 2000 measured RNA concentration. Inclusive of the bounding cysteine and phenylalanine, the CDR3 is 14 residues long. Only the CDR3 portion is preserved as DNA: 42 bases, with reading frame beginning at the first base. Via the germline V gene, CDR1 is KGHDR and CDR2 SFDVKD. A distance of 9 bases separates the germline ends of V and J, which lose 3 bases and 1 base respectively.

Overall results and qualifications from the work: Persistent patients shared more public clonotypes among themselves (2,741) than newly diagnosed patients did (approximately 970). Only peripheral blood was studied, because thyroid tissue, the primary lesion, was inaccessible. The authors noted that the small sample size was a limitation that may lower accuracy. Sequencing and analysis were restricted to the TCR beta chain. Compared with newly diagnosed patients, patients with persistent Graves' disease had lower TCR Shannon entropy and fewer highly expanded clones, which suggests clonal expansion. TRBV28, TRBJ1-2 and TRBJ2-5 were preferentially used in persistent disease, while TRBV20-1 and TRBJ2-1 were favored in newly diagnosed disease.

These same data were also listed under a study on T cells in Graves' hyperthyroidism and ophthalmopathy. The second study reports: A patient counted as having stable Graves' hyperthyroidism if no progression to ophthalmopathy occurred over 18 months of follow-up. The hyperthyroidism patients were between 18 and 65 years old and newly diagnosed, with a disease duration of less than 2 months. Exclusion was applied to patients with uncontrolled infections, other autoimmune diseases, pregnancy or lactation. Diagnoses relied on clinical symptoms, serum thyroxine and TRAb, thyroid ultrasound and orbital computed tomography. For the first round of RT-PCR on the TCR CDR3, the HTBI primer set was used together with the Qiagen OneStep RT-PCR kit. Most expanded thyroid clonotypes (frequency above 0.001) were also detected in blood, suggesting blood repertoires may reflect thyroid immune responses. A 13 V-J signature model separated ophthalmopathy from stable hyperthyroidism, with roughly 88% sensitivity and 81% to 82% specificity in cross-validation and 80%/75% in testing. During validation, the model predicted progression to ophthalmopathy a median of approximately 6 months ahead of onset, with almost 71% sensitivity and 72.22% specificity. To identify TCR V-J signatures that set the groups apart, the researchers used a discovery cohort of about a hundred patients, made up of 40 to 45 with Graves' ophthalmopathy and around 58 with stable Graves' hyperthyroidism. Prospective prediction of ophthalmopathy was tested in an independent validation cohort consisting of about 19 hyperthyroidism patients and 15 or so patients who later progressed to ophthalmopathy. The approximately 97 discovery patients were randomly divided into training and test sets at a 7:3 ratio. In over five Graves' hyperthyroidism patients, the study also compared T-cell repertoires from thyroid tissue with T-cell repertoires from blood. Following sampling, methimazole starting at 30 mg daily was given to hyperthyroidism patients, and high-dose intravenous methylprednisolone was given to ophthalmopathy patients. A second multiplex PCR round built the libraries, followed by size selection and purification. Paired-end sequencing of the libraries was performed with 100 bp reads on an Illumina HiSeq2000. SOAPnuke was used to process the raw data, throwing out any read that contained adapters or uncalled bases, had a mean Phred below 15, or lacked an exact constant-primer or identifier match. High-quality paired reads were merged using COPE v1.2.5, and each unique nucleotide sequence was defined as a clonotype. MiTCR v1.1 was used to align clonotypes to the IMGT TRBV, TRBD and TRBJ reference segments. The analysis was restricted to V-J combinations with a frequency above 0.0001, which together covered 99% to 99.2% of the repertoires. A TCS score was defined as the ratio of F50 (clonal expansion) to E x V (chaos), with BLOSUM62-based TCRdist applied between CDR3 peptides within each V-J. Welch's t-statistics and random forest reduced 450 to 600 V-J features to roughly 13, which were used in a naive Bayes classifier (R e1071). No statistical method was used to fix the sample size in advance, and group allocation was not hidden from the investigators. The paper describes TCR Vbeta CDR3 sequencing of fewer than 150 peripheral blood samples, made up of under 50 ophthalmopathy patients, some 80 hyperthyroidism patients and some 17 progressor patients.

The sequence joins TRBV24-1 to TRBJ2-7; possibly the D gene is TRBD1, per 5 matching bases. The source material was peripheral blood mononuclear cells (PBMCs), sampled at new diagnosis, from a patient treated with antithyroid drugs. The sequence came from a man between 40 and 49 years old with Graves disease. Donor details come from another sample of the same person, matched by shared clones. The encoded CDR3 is CATSDPTDSYEQYF. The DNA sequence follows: TGTGCCACCAGTGATCCGACAGATTCCTACGAGCAGTACTTC.